The 3 T cell receptor beta chains presented below share a single source sample, sequenced in a study of regulatory T cells in long-lasting Graves disease. The time point denotes: newly diagnosed GD, antithyroid drugs for less than 3 months. The TCR library used RNA extracted from PBMCs. Both iRepertoire HTBI primers and Arm-PCR of CDR3 regions were used to build the TCR beta libraries. From the multiplex PCR reads, TCRdb called clonotypes with MiXCR, one entry per CDR3 protein. Of roughly 530,000 distinct CDR3 sequences in the sample, approximately 16% were seen once. This sample also belongs to another study, concerning T cells in Graves' hyperthyroidism and ophthalmopathy.

Sample: peripheral blood mononuclear cells (PBMCs), taken at new diagnosis, from a patient treated with antithyroid drugs. All receptors come from a woman aged 35-60 years with Graves disease.

This clonotype was seen only a few times. J is TRBJ2-2 and V is TRBV27; unclear D gene. The V gene's germline CDR1 is MNHEY and CDR2 SMNVEV (reference sequence). The CDR3 is made up of 11 amino acids. V was pared by 7 bases and J by 6 bases, with 6 bases between. The CDR3 loop is CASKASGELFF. CDR3 in DNA: TGTGCCAGCAAGGCGTCCGGGGAGCTGTTTTTT.

The chain employs TRBV20-1 and TRBJ2-7; maybe TRBD1 (5 bases). CDR1 and CDR2 (germline): DFQATT, SNEGSKA (reference sequence). V gave up 5 bases and J gave up 0 bases, with 8 bases separating them. The CDR3 extends over 12 amino acids. CDR3 protein: CSAPDSSYEQYF. The CDR3 nucleotides read TGCAGTGCTCCTGACAGCTCCTACGAGCAGTACTTC.

This clonotype appeared many times. The CDR3 DNA is TGTGCCAGCACCCAAGGGGGTGGGTGGGCAGATACGCAGTATTTT. It encodes CASTQGGGWADTQYF. This chain connects TRBV6-1 to TRBJ2-3; maybe TRBD1 (6 bases). Trimming stripped 7 bases from V and 4 bases from J, with 18 bases between. The CDR3 is made up of 15 amino acids. Germline CDR1 and CDR2: MNHNS and SASEGT.